The rows below give T cell receptor beta chains drawn from one sample of a study of T-cell memory formation after mild COVID-19. TCRdb reanalysed the 5' RACE reads using MiXCR and keeps one entry per CDR3 protein. The sample holds hundreds of thousands of distinct CDR3 sequences, 15% to 20% seen once. Sequencing was performed on PBMCs or a T cell subset sorted from them (not recorded which). The receptors were sampled from a man in his late teens or twenties who had mild COVID-19 (a few samples of this study predate the infection). Cell type and time point are not known. Each CDR3 is given with its conserved first and last residue. The D gene is left open where the match is weak. Expanded clones get a size class; other rows say once, few or many, or leave the size out.

CDR3 | DNA | size | D | J | V
CSALQETEAFF | TGCAGTGCTTTACAGGAGACTGAAGCTTTCTTT | - | - | TRBJ1-1 | TRBV20-1
CASSLASSGGPYNEQFF | TGCGCCAGCAGCTTGGCTAGTAGCGGGGGGCCGTACAATGAGCAGTTCTTC | - | TRBD2 | TRBJ2-1 | TRBV5-1
CASSPRGVGEQYF | TGTGCCAGCAGTCCCCGGGGGGTCGGGGAGCAGTACTTC | few | TRBD2 | TRBJ2-7 | TRBV5-6
CASSPAGTDNYNEQFF | TGTGCCAGCAGCCCCGCCGGGACAGATAATTACAATGAGCAGTTCTTC | - | TRBD1 | TRBJ2-1 | TRBV7-2
CASSNEGRYYGYTF | TGTGCCAGCAGCAACGAGGGACGGTACTATGGCTACACCTTC | - | - | TRBJ1-2 | TRBV6-5
CAISESLLWTGAAKNIQYF | TGTGCCATCAGTGAGTCTCTTCTCTGGACAGGGGCCGCCAAAAACATTCAGTACTTC | few | TRBD1 | TRBJ2-4 | TRBV10-3
CASSYPARTVYNEQFF | TGTGCCAGCAGTTACCCCGCCCGGACAGTATACAATGAGCAGTTCTTC | - | - | TRBJ2-1 | TRBV6-2/TRBV6-3
CASSQGTSYTQYF | TGTGCCAGCAGCCAAGGGACTAGTTATACGCAGTATTTT | - | TRBD2 | TRBJ2-3 | TRBV3-1
CASSPPGTGNSGELFF | TGCGCCAGCAGCCCGCCTGGGACAGGGAATTCCGGGGAGCTGTTTTTT | - | TRBD1 | TRBJ2-2 | TRBV5-1
CASSEHLLNTEAFF | TGCGCCAGCAGTGAGCACCTATTGAACACTGAAGCTTTCTTT | few | - | TRBJ1-1 | TRBV10-2
CASSSSQGVMNSPLHF | TGTGCCAGCAGCTCCTCCCAGGGGGTAATGAATTCACCCCTCCACTTT | - | TRBD1 | TRBJ1-6 | TRBV7-2
CASSYDGARDRGLNSPLHF | TGTGCCAGCAGTTACGACGGGGCCCGGGACAGGGGATTAAATTCACCCCTCCACTTT | few | TRBD1 | TRBJ1-6 | TRBV6-2/TRBV6-3
CASSQSGVPPFF | TGTGCCAGCAGCCAATCCGGTGTACCACCATTCTTC | - | - | TRBJ1-2 | TRBV3-1
CATSDYVRDGASYEQYF | TGTGCCACCAGCGACTACGTCAGGGACGGGGCTTCCTACGAGCAGTACTTC | - | - | TRBJ2-7 | TRBV15
CASSPTGLGNTEAFF | TGTGCCAGCAGCCCTACAGGGTTGGGGAACACTGAAGCTTTCTTT | - | - | TRBJ1-1 | TRBV7-3
CASNGRLETDTQYF | TGTGCCAGCAACGGCCGGTTGGAGACAGATACGCAGTATTTT | few | - | TRBJ2-3 | TRBV6-2/TRBV6-3
CASSQIGQKNYGYTF | TGCGCCAGCAGCCAGATCGGACAGAAAAACTATGGCTACACCTTC | - | - | TRBJ1-2 | TRBV4-1
CASSQDGMAYENQPQHF | TGTGCCAGCAGCCAAGATGGAATGGCATACGAAAATCAGCCCCAGCATTTT | - | - | TRBJ1-5 | TRBV4-2
CASSGLLGSGTEAFF | TGCGCCAGCAGCGGGTTGTTGGGCTCGGGAACTGAAGCTTTCTTT | - | - | TRBJ1-1 | TRBV5-1
CSANALAGGRNEQFF | TGCAGTGCTAATGCTCTAGCGGGGGGGCGTAATGAGCAGTTCTTC | - | TRBD2 | TRBJ2-1 | TRBV20-1